The 18 T cell receptor beta chains below come from one sample, sequenced in a study of cytomegalovirus exposure and HLA in healthy donors (dated by TCRdb to about 2017). Library preparation employed the immunoSEQ multiplex PCR assay. A mixture of 60 forward primers for TCR Vbeta segments and 13 reverse primers for TCR Jbeta segments was used in the multiplex PCR. Not all clones reach the TCRdb copy of this immuneACCESS table, which keeps in-frame sequences only. Checked studies attribute under half of the gap to unresolved V genes and leave the rest unexplained. Across this sample there are roughly 200,000 clones, with roughly 81% seen only once. 2.1% of the sample rests with the top ten. What was sequenced was PBMCs. The receptors were gathered from a woman in her twenties or thirties in good health and CMV-seropositive.

This chain joins TRBV18 and TRBJ2-6, with no clear D. V lost 2 bases to trimming and J lost 0 bases, with 11 bases between them. The CDR3 is 17 amino acids. Per the germline V gene, CDR1 is KGHSH and CDR2 is LQKENI. The CDR3 DNA sequence: TGTGCCAGCTCACCAACGACAAAGCCCTCTGGGGCCAACGTCCTGACTTTC. This codes for CASSPTTKPSGANVLTF.

This clone has only a few counts. A read error may account for a junction end that differs from germline. The chain combines TRBV6-6 with TRBJ2-7; 7 bases agree with TRBD1. The CDR3 loop spans 12 amino acids. Germline V gene lookup returns CDR1 MNHNY and CDR2 SVGAGI (reference sequence). The CDR3 loop is CACRGQYYEQYF. DNA of the CDR3: TGTGCCTGCAGGGGACAGTACTACGAGCAGTACTTC.

This clone was recorded once. The DNA of the CDR3 is TGTGCCAGCAGGGGGACTAGCGTTTGGAATGAGCAGTTCTTC. The encoded protein is CASRGTSVWNEQFF. The V gene is TRBV5-6, the J gene TRBJ2-1; 10 nucleotides agree with TRBD2. The V segment lost 5 bases and the J segment 7 bases; nucleotides outside the gene matches: 6. There are 14 residues in the CDR3. Germline V gives CDR1 SGHDT, CDR2 YYEEEE.

The rearrangement links TRBV19 to TRBJ2-1; D gene unclear. The CDR3 covers 12 residues. Trimming removed 5 bases from V and 4 bases from J, with 6 bases in between. Per the germline V gene, CDR1 is LNHDA and CDR2 is SQIVND (reference sequence). CDR3 coding DNA: TGTGCCAGTAGTTGGGCGTACAATGAGCAGTTCTTC. Translating gives CASSWAYNEQFF.

This chain uses TRBV11-2 with TRBJ1-2; D perhaps matches TRBD1 (6 bases). Trimming removed 1 base from V and 7 bases from J, with 16 bases in between. The CDR3 covers 15 residues. The germline V gene encodes CDR1 SGHAT and CDR2 FQNNGV. CDR3 sequence reads: CASSLGGAGVGGYTF. The CDR3, as DNA: TGTGCCAGCAGCTTAGGTGGCGCAGGGGTAGGTGGCTACACCTTC.

V and J are TRBV7-3 and TRBJ1-3; the D is unclear. Germline V gives CDR1 SGHTA, CDR2 FQGTGA. Trimming left V 3 bases short and J 0 bases short, with 6 bases between. This CDR3 spans 14 amino acids. The CDR3 protein is CASSFGDSGNTIYF. CDR3 coding DNA: TGTGCCAGCAGCTTCGGGGACTCTGGAAACACCATATATTTT.

This chain joins TRBV4-2 and TRBJ2-7; TRBD2 matches at 12 bases. The V gene end was trimmed by 4 bases and the J gene end by 2 bases; junction bases not matched to a gene: 6. The CDR3 is made up of 16 amino acids. Germline assignment: CDR1 LGHNA and CDR2 YNFKEQ. The DNA of the CDR3 is TGTGCCAGCAGCCGAAAACTAGCGGGAGGAGCCTACGAGCAGTACTTC. It specifies CASSRKLAGGAYEQYF.

V is TRBV6-4 and J is TRBJ1-2; possible D gene TRBD1, 5 bases. Trimming stripped 3 bases from V and 2 bases from J, with 13 bases between. CDR3 length: 15 residues. Germline loops: CDR1 MRHNA, CDR2 SNTAGT. The CDR3 coding sequence is TGTGCCAGCAGTGAATCAGGGTTGGCAAACTATGGCTACACCTTC. This encodes CASSESGLANYGYTF.

V gene TRBV7-2 combines with J gene TRBJ1-2; the match to TRBD1 covers 7 bases. Trimming at V came to 4 bases and at J to 4 bases, leaving 6 bases not matched to a gene. Germline V CDR1 and CDR2: SGHTA, FQGNSA. The length of the CDR3 is 14 residues. In DNA form, the CDR3 reads TGTGCCAGCAGCTCCCCGACAGGGCCCTATGGCTACACCTTC. This gives the protein CASSSPTGPYGYTF.

This chain links TRBV5-6 with TRBJ2-1; 8 nucleotides align to TRBD2. The CDR3 has 14 residues. CDR1 SGHDT and CDR2 YYEEEE come from the germline V gene. V lost 4 bases, J lost 7 bases, and 7 bases stayed unmatched. The CDR3 region has the DNA TGTGCCAGCAGCCTCCCGGGGGGGTTAAATGAGCAGTTCTTC. It is translated as CASSLPGGLNEQFF.

V is TRBV7-2 and J is TRBJ1-6, with a possible D match to TRBD1 (5 bases). The CDR3 covers 16 residues. Germline lookup yields CDR1 SGHTA and CDR2 FQGNSA. V lost 5 bases, J lost 11 bases, and 22 bases lay in between. DNA of the CDR3: TGTGCCAGCAGCGCCGACAGTACCGTCCTGGTAACACCCCTCCACTTT. It translates to CASSADSTVLVTPLHF.

The chain joins TRBV10-3 to TRBJ2-7; the match to TRBD2 covers 12 bases. In germline, CDR1 is ENHRY, CDR2 SYGVKD. V trimming: 4 bases; J trimming: 2 bases; junction bases outside the gene matches: 0. This CDR3 region has 14 residues. CDR3 residues: CAISGTSGTYEQYF. CDR3 nucleotide sequence: TGTGCCATCAGTGGGACTAGCGGGACCTACGAGCAGTACTTC.

The V call is TRBV7-9, the J call TRBJ1-1, with D unresolved. Germline values: CDR1 SEHNR, CDR2 FQNEAQ (reference sequence). The CDR3 is 13 amino acids. The V end lost 9 bases, the J end lost 3 bases, and 14 bases lay between the germline ends. In DNA, the CDR3 is TGTGCCAGTAAGACTGGCGGCTACACTGAAGCTTTCTTT. Residues: CASKTGGYTEAFF.

The genes are TRBV2 and TRBJ1-2; 7 nucleotides align to TRBD1. CDR1 and CDR2 (germline): SNHLY, FYNNEI. This CDR3 spans 14 amino acids. J gave up 7 bases and V 7 bases, and 12 bases lay outside the gene matches. The CDR3 here is CASTLTGRVGGYTF. CDR3 DNA: TGTGCCAGCACTCTGACAGGGCGGGTGGGTGGCTACACCTTC.

This chain uses TRBV15 with TRBJ2-1; TRBD2 matches 8 bases. With 1 base clipped from V and 3 bases from J, the junction kept 5 bases outside the gene matches. The CDR3 length is 16 residues. In germline, CDR1 is LNHNV, CDR2 YYDKDF (reference sequence). The CDR3 loop reads CATSRGSAGGYNEQFF. CDR3 DNA: TGTGCCACCAGCAGAGGGTCGGCGGGGGGCTACAATGAGCAGTTCTTC.

This CDR3 is CASSRGGGLDAGNTIYF. As DNA, the CDR3 is TGTGCCAGCAGTCGGGGAGGGGGTTTAGATGCTGGAAACACCATATATTTT. The chain joins TRBV7-2 to TRBJ1-3, with TRBD1 as a possible D gene (6 bases). Trimming cost V 6 bases and J 2 bases, with 20 bases left between them. From germline, CDR1 is SGHTA and CDR2 FQGNSA. CDR3 size: 17 residues.

The gene calls are TRBV19 and TRBJ2-5, with 7 bases identical to TRBD1. The J segment lost 3 bases and the V segment lost 5 bases, leaving 6 bases of the junction unmatched. CDR3 length: 14 residues. Germline V gene lookup returns CDR1 LNHDA and CDR2 SQIVND (reference sequence). CDR3 sequence: CASSARQGKETQYF. DNA of the CDR3: TGTGCCAGTAGTGCACGACAGGGAAAAGAGACCCAGTACTTC.

This clone was found a few times. This rearrangement joins TRBV6-1 to TRBJ2-1, with TRBD2 identical over 9 bases. In germline, CDR1 is MNHNS, CDR2 SASEGT. The CDR3 sequence is 15 residues long. V trimming: 3 bases; J trimming: 4 bases; junction bases outside the gene matches: 4. The CDR3 is CASSDPSGNYNEQFF. The CDR3 nucleotides are TGTGCCAGCAGTGATCCTAGCGGGAATTACAATGAGCAGTTCTTC.